This TCR beta chain was documented in a study of T cell repertoires in cytomegalovirus infection. Across the whole study: Both CMV infection and a matching HLA type were indicated by public TCR beta signatures.

TCRdb analysed the reads with MiXCR anew, one entry per CDR3 protein. Of roughly 720,000 distinct CDR3 sequences in the sample, approximately 40% were seen once. Study-level results: People with CMV and the relevant HLA were identified by cumulative public TCR beta family frequency. In two of eight donors, the top clonotype was HLA-C-restricted CMV-specific.

This clonotype was recorded many times. Antigen specificity is unknown. V gave up 8 bases and J gave up 0 bases, with 15 bases separating them. CDR1 is ENHRY, CDR2 SYGVKD, per germline. The CDR3 contains 15 residues. Sequences were obtained from PBMCs. V gene TRBV10-3 combines with J gene TRBJ2-3; possibly TRBD1 or TRBD2 for D (5 bases each). The TCR originated in a human donor in good health (CMV status not recorded). Some clones in this sample may be carry-over from other donors' samples. The CDR3 DNA follows: TGTGCCATCCTGAGGGGCGGCGCTAGCACAGATACGCAGTATTTT. Translation gives CAILRGGASTDTQYF.